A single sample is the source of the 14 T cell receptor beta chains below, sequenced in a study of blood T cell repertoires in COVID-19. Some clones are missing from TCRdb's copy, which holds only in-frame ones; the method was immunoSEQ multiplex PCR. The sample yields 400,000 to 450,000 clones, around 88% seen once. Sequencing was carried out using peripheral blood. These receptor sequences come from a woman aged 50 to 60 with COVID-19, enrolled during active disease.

CDR3 protein: CASSLTGPYEQYF. The CDR3 DNA reads TGTGCCAGCAGCCTGACAGGTCCCTACGAGCAGTACTTC. The chain has TRBV3-1 (or the pseudogene TRBV3-2) and TRBJ2-7, with D perhaps matching TRBD1 (6 bases). The CDR3 covers 13 residues. Germline assignment: CDR1 LGHDT and CDR2 YNNKEL (reference sequence). Trimming pared 4 bases from V and 2 bases from J, leaving 9 bases between.

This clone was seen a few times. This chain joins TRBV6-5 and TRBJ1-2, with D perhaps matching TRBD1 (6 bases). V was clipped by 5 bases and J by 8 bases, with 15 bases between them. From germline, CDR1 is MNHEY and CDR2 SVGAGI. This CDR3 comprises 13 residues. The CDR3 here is CASSTRQARGYTF. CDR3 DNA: TGTGCCAGCAGTACCCGACAGGCTAGGGGCTACACCTTC.

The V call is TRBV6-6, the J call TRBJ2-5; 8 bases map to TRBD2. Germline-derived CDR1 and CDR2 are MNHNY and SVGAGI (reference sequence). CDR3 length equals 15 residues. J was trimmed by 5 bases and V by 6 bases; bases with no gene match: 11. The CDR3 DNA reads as TGTGCCAGCAGGTTTACCGGGGGGGGCGCGGAGACCCAGTACTTC. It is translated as CASRFTGGGAETQYF.

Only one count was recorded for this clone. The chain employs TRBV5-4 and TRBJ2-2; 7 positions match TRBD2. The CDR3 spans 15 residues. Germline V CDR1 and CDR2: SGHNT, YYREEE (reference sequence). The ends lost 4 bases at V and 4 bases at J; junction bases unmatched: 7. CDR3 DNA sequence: TGTGCCAGCAGCGCCTCTAGCGGATCCACCGGGGAGCTGTTTTTT. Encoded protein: CASSASSGSTGELFF. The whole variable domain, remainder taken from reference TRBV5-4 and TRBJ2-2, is ETGVTQSPTHLIKTRGQQVTLRCSSQSGHNTVSWYQQALGQGPQFIFQYYREEENGRGNFPPRFSGLQFPNYSSELNVNALELDDSALYLCASSASSGSTGELFFGEGSRLTVL.

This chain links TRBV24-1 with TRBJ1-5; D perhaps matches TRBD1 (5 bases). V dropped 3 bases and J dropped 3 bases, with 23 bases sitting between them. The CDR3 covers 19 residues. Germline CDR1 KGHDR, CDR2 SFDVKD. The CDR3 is CATSDRGFGAGRINQPQHF. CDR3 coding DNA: TGTGCCACCAGTGATCGAGGTTTCGGGGCGGGACGGATCAATCAGCCCCAGCATTTT.

The CDR3 coding sequence is TGTGCCAGCAGCTTGTTGGTAGCGGGGGCACAAGAGACCCAGTACTTC. Translation gives CASSLLVAGAQETQYF. The genes are TRBV5-6 and TRBJ2-5, with TRBD2 matching 9 bases. The V gene's germline CDR1 is SGHDT and CDR2 YYEEEE. The CDR3 runs to 16 residues. After removal of 1 base from V and 2 bases from J, the junction contained 6 bases not matched to a gene.

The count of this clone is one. CDR3 amino acids: CASKGQGETQYF. In nucleotides, the CDR3 is TGTGCCAGCAAGGGACAGGGGGAGACCCAGTACTTC. The chain recombines TRBV2 with TRBJ2-5, with 10 bases aligning to TRBD1. The CDR3 length is 12 residues. V dropped 7 bases and J dropped 5; count of bases not matched to a gene: 1. Germline CDR1 reads SNHLY; CDR2 reads FYNNEI.

The CDR3 here is CASSKLTDYEQYF. The CDR3 nucleotides are TGCGCCAGCAGCAAGTTGACAGACTACGAGCAGTACTTC. The rearrangement uses TRBV5-1 and TRBJ2-7, with D possibly matching TRBD1 (5 bases). Germline lookup yields CDR1 SGHRS and CDR2 YFSETQ. V was pared by 4 bases and J by 3 bases, with 11 bases between. The length of the CDR3 is 13 residues.

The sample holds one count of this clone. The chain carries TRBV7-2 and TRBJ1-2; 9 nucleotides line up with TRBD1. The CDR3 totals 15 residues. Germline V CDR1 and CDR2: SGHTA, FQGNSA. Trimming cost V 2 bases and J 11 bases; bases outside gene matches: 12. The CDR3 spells CASSLRRGQGLGYTF. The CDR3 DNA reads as TGTGCCAGCAGCTTACGACGAGGACAGGGGCTAGGGTACACCTTC.

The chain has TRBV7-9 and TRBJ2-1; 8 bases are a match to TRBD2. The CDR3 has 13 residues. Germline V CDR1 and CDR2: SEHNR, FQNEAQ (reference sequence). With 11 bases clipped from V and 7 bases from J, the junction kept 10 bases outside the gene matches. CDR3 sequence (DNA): TGTGCCGGGCGGGGGGACCTTGGGAATGAGCAGTTCTTC. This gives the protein CAGRGDLGNEQFF.

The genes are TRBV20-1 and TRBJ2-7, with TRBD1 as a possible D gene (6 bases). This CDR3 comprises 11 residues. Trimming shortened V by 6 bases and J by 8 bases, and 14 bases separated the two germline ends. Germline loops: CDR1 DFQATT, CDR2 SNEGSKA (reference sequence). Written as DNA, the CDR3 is TGCAGTGCGCTACAGGGACCAAAGCAGTACTTC. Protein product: CSALQGPKQYF.

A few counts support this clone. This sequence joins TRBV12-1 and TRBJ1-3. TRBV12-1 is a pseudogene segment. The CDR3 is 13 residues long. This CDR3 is CASSLTSRNTIYF. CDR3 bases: TGTGCCAGCAGCCTTACTTCCCGAAACACCATATATTTT.

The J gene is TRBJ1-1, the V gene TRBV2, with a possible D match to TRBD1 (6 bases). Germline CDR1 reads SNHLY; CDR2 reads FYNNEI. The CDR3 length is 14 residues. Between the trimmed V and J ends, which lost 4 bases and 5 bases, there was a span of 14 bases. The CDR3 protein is CASSGGRGSTEAFF. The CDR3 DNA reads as TGTGCCAGCAGTGGGGGTAGGGGGAGTACTGAAGCTTTCTTT.

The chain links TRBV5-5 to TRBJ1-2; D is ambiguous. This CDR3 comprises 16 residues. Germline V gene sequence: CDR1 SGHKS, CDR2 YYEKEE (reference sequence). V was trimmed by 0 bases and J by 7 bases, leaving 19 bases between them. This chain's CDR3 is CASSLVWYALGSGYTF. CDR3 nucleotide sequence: TGTGCCAGCAGCTTGGTGTGGTATGCCCTAGGGAGTGGCTACACCTTC.